A selection of T cell receptor beta chains follows, all from one sample in a study of beta chain features in type 1 diabetes. Only in-frame clones appear in the TCRdb table, and some are missing; sequencing was by immunoSEQ multiplex PCR. Of about 110,000 clones detected, about two fifths appear once; the ten largest clones hold 0.06% to 0.075%. Sequenced: stem cell memory CD4+ T cells from blood. These receptor sequences come from a woman younger than 35 in good health. The CDR3 runs from the conserved cysteine through the conserved F or W. The D gene is left open where the match is weak. Only part of the rows carry a size: once, few, many, or a class if the clone is expanded.

>TRBD2|TRBV4-3|NA|TRBJ2-7
CASSQVAGGGSYEQYF
TGCGCCAGCAGCCAGGTAGCGGGAGGTGGTTCCTACGAGCAGTACTTC
>TRBD1|TRBV7-9|few|TRBJ1-5
CASSPGTGVQPQHF
TGTGCCAGCAGCCCCGGGACAGGGGTTCAGCCCCAGCATTTT
>TRBD2|TRBV5-4|NA|TRBJ2-1
CASSLPPSGSGNEQFF
TGTGCCAGCAGCTTGCCTCCTAGCGGGAGTGGCAATGAGCAGTTCTTC
>TRBD1|TRBV5-6|NA|TRBJ2-7
CASSLLGTELSYEQYF
TGTGCCAGCAGCTTGTTAGGGACAGAGCTATCCTACGAGCAGTACTTC
>TRBD2|TRBV4-1|NA|TRBJ2-7
CASSHDLRGGNLLEQYF
TGCGCCAGCAGCCACGATTTACGGGGGGGGAATCTTCTGGAGCAGTACTTC
>NA|TRBV7-9|NA|TRBJ1-3
CASSFAQISGNTIYF
TGTGCCAGCAGCTTCGCACAGATCTCTGGAAACACCATATATTTT
>TRBD1|TRBV6-6|NA|TRBJ2-5
CASRIRQGQETQYF
TGTGCCAGCAGGATAAGACAGGGCCAAGAGACCCAGTACTTC
>NA|TRBV11-3|NA|TRBJ2-3
CASSPGTDTQYF
TGTGCCAGCAGCCCCGGCACAGATACGCAGTATTTT
>NA|TRBV4-1|NA|TRBJ1-1
CASSQAQGRAEAFF
TGCGCCAGCAGCCAAGCTCAAGGGAGGGCTGAAGCTTTCTTT
>NA|TRBV27|NA|TRBJ2-1
CASSLMTGNEQFF
TGTGCCAGCAGTTTGATGACTGGCAATGAGCAGTTCTTC
>NA|TRBV2|NA|TRBJ1-4
CASNLEAGDEKLFF
TGTGCCAGCAACCTGGAGGCGGGGGATGAAAAACTGTTTTTT
>TRBD2|TRBV9|NA|TRBJ2-1
CASSPQRLAGDNEQFF
TGTGCCAGCAGCCCCCAGAGACTAGCGGGGGACAATGAGCAGTTCTTC
>NA|TRBV27|NA|TRBJ1-5
CASAFGQGFQPQHF
TGTGCCAGCGCATTTGGGCAGGGGTTTCAGCCCCAGCATTTT
>TRBD2|TRBV11-3|few|TRBJ2-7
CASSFGLAGDEEPDEQYF
TGTGCCAGCAGCTTTGGACTAGCGGGAGACGAGGAGCCGGACGAGCAGTACTTC
>NA|TRBV19|NA|TRBJ2-3
CASSIVGRGITDTQYF
TGTGCCAGTAGTATAGTGGGTCGGGGAATAACAGATACGCAGTATTTT
>TRBD2|TRBV9|NA|TRBJ2-1
CASSARLAGANEQFF
TGTGCCAGCAGCGCGAGACTAGCGGGAGCGAATGAGCAGTTCTTC
>NA|TRBV6-5|NA|TRBJ1-2
CASSLTVWNYGYTF
TGTGCCAGCAGTTTGACAGTGTGGAACTATGGCTACACCTTC
>NA|TRBV6-6|NA|TRBJ1-2
CASSLTGGEVNGYTF
TGTGCCAGCAGCCTCACTGGGGGGGAGGTCAATGGCTACACCTTC
>TRBD1|TRBV6-6|NA|TRBJ1-2
CASSRQGAGGYTF
TGTGCCAGCAGTAGACAGGGGGCTGGTGGCTACACCTTC
>NA|TRBV7-9|few|TRBJ2-2
CASSLLSWGETGELFF
TGTGCCAGCAGCCTCCTGAGTTGGGGAGAAACCGGGGAGCTGTTTTTT
>TRBD2|TRBV7-8|few|TRBJ2-1
CASSGTVAGAYNEQFF
TGTGCCAGCAGCGGCACCGTAGCGGGAGCCTACAATGAGCAGTTCTTC
>TRBD1|TRBV6-5|few|TRBJ1-1
CASRRGQGTTEAFF
TGTGCCAGCAGACGGGGACAGGGGACCACTGAAGCTTTCTTT
>TRBD1|TRBV28|few|TRBJ1-2
CASSLQGAVSGGYTF
TGTGCCAGCAGTTTACAGGGGGCGGTTTCTGGGGGCTACACCTTC
>TRBD2|TRBV7-9|NA|TRBJ2-1
CASGREAFGQFF
TGTGCCAGTGGGAGGGAGGCCTTTGGACAGTTCTTC
>NA|TRBV28|once|TRBJ2-2
CASSLSLVAGELFF
TGTGCCAGCAGTTTAAGCTTGGTGGCCGGGGAGCTGTTTTTT
>NA|TRBV19|NA|TRBJ2-1
CASRDSPSYNEQFF
TGTGCCAGTCGGGACTCACCGTCCTACAATGAGCAGTTCTTC
>TRBD2|TRBV19|NA|TRBJ2-1
CASSIRTSGSNEQFF
TGTGCCAGTAGTATCCGGACTAGCGGGAGCAATGAGCAGTTCTTC
>NA|TRBV2|NA|TRBJ1-5
CASSLGLSASDNQPQHF
TGTGCCAGCTCTCTAGGTTTGTCGGCTAGTGACAATCAGCCCCAGCATTTT
>NA|TRBV7-2|few|TRBJ2-3
CASSLGVSGGTDTQYF
TGTGCCAGCAGCTTAGGGGTATCAGGGGGCACAGATACGCAGTATTTT
>NA|TRBV9|NA|TRBJ2-3
CASSVNGRSTDTQYF
TGTGCCAGCAGCGTTAACGGGAGAAGCACAGATACGCAGTATTTT